The sample holds a few counts of the clone carrying this T cell receptor (beta chain). As yet, its antigen is unknown. This entry comes from a study of cytomegalovirus exposure and HLA in healthy donors. V lost 0 bases and J lost 8, with 11 bases in between. The CDR3 runs 13 residues. CDR1 and CDR2 (germline): SGDLS, YYNGEE. Findings of the study overall: An analysis was carried out later, and it reportedly showed fewer N-insertions in an Asian-associated ancestry cluster than the approximately 700-donor mean.

60 Vbeta and 13 Jbeta primers were used in PCR. Assay: immunoSEQ multiplex PCR; the TCRdb copy retains only in-frame clones and omits some. The sample carries under 200,000 clones, around three quarters recorded once. Input material: PBMCs. The source is a woman aged 25 to 39 in good health and CMV-seronegative. The rearrangement uses TRBV9 and TRBJ1-2, with D perhaps TRBD1 (6 bases). The chain's CDR3 is CASSVDGRGGYTF. The CDR3 nucleotides read TGTGCCAGCAGCGTAGACGGCAGGGGCGGCTACACCTTC.